This T cell receptor beta chain came from a study of shared clonotypes between healthy human individuals. Across the study: CD8 memory received one plate per donor, CD8 naive two, CD4 memory three and CD4 naive three. Findings and limits, study-wide: Four donors shared around 5% of their naive CD4 clonotypes. Inspection by rarefaction showed sorted-subset sequencing to be incomplete despite large depth.

This table comes from immunoSEQ multiplex PCR, and its TCRdb copy is limited to in-frame clones, with some not included. The repertoire holds about 2,100,000 clones, with approximately 94% as singletons. Positive CCR7 selection of CD45RO-negative cells yielded the naive CD8 cells, and terminally differentiated effector memory CD45RA+ cells were excluded. Every contributor of samples was a Caucasian grown-up residing in Nashville, Tennessee. With regard to this clone: Its antigen is not known.

Germline values: CDR1 LNHDA, CDR2 SQIVND (reference sequence). CDR3 length: 17 residues. J was trimmed by 4 bases and V by 3 bases; bases with no gene match: 10. The genes are TRBV19 and TRBJ1-5; 9 bases are shared with TRBD1. This receptor was identified in a man between 18 and 35 years old in good health. Some clones in this sample may be carry-over from other donors' samples. Sequenced sample: naive CD8+ T cells from PBMCs. CDR3 sequence reads: CASSMYRGQIWNQPQHF. The CDR3 DNA sequence: TGTGCCAGTAGTATGTACAGGGGGCAGATTTGGAATCAGCCCCAGCATTTT. Supplemented by reference TRBV19 and TRBJ1-5, the full variable domain reads DGGITQSPKYLFRKEGQNVTLSCEQNLNHDAMYWYRQDPGQGLRLIYYSQIVNDFQKGDIAEGYSVSREKKESFPLTVTSAQKNPTAFYLCASSMYRGQIWNQPQHFGDGTRLSIL.